Below, one TCR beta chain is given with its context. These data are taken from a study of blood T cell repertoires in COVID-19. Study-level information: The United States, Italy and Spain were the sources of the acute and convalescent COVID-19 samples.

Germline loops: CDR1 SGDLS, CDR2 YYNGEE. Unmatched junction bases numbered 11, after V lost 3 bases and J lost 6 bases. The CDR3 runs 16 residues. As originally analysed: Nucleated cell number was recorded as an estimate derived from reference gene primer amplification. TCRdb's table, derived via immunoSEQ multiplex PCR, lists solely in-frame clones and lacks some. From that table come the V and J calls and clone size; the DNA was used to work out D and trimming. The repertoire has 300,000 or so clones, more than 70% of them found once; the top ten carry 5.5% to 8%. The sequence was obtained from a woman aged 25 to 45 who had recovered from COVID-19. Material: peripheral blood. The rearrangement joins TRBV9 to TRBJ2-2; 7 bases are a match to TRBD2. The CDR3 sequence: CASSDGLDGFPGELFF. In nucleotides, the CDR3 is TGTGCCAGCAGCGACGGACTAGATGGTTTTCCCGGGGAGCTGTTTTTT.